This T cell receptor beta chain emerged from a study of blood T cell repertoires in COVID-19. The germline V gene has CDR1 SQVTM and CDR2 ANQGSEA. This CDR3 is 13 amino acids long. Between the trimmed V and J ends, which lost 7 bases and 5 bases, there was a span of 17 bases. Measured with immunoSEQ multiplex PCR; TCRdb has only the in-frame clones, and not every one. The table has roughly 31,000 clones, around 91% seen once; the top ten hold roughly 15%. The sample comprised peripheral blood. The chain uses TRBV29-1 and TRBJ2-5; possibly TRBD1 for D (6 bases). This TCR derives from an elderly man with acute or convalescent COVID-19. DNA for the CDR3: TGCAGCGGCAGACAGGCGCCTCGGGAGACCCAGTACTTC. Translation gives CSGRQAPRETQYF.